The next 11 T cell receptor beta chains were all read from a single sample in a study of T-cell memory formation after mild COVID-19. In TCRdb, the 5' RACE reads were re-called with MiXCR into one record per CDR3 protein. The table records around 470,000 distinct CDR3 sequences, 15% to 20% of them present only once. The specimen was PBMCs or a T cell subset sorted from them (not recorded which). The receptors derive from an adult woman who had mild COVID-19 (a few samples of this study predate the infection). Cell type and time point are not known.

This chain joins TRBV9 and TRBJ1-1; a possible D gene is TRBD1 (6 bases). Germline-derived CDR1 and CDR2 are SGDLS and YYNGEE. The CDR3 extends over 15 amino acids. The germline V and J ends were trimmed by 3 bases and 1 base, with 13 bases remaining between them. CDR3 protein: CASSATGTSNTEAFF. The CDR3 bases are TGTGCCAGCAGCGCAACCGGGACATCGAACACTGAAGCTTTCTTT.

This clonotype was picked up a small number of times. The chain has TRBV12-3 or TRBV12-4 and TRBJ2-1; possibly TRBD1 or TRBD2 for D (5 bases each). V lost 8 bases and J 0 bases, leaving 14 bases between the germline ends. This CDR3 is 15 amino acids long. The CDR3 DNA is TGTGCCAGCCGGGGACCGATGAGCTCCTACAATGAGCAGTTCTTC. This gives the protein CASRGPMSSYNEQFF.

This clonotype has more than one count but fewer than ten. The J gene is TRBJ1-2, the V gene TRBV25-1; TRBD1 is a possible D gene (5 bases). The V gene's germline CDR1 is MGHDK and CDR2 SYGVNS. CDR3 length equals 14 residues. V was trimmed by 1 base and J by 2 bases, leaving 8 bases between them. The CDR3 nucleotides read TGTGCCAGCAGTGAATGGTCAGGGAACTATGGCTACACCTTC. This gives the protein CASSEWSGNYGYTF.

In this sample, this clonotype turned up a few times. The chain uses TRBV6-5 and TRBJ1-6; maybe TRBD1 (5 bases). Germline loops: CDR1 MNHEY, CDR2 SVGAGI. Deletions cut 2 bases from V and 6 bases from J, with 8 bases between. The CDR3 length is 14 residues. The CDR3 loop reads CASSYRGGNSPLHF. DNA for the CDR3: TGTGCCAGCAGTTACAGGGGCGGTAATTCACCCCTCCACTTT.

The chain combines TRBV7-3 with TRBJ2-2, with D uncertain. Trimming stripped 2 bases from V and 0 bases from J, with 7 bases between. This CDR3 has 15 residues. Germline assignment: CDR1 SGHTA and CDR2 FQGTGA. CDR3 in amino acids: CASSLGATNTGELFF. The CDR3 coding sequence is TGTGCCAGCAGCTTAGGTGCGACGAACACCGGGGAGCTGTTTTTT.

This clonotype came up a few times. The chain joins TRBV7-2 to TRBJ2-5; a possible D gene is TRBD2 (6 bases). The CDR3 contains 13 residues. Per germline, CDR1 SGHTA and CDR2 FQGNSA. Deletions cut 1 base from V and 7 bases from J, with 10 bases between. CDR3 sequence: CASSLERGGTQYF. CDR3 nucleotides: TGTGCCAGCAGCTTAGAAAGGGGAGGGACCCAGTACTTC. Complete variable domain (other parts from reference TRBV7-2 and TRBJ2-5): GAGVSQSPSNKVTEKGKDVELRCDPISGHTALYWYRQSLGQGLEFLIYFQGNSAPDKSGLPSDRFSAERTGGSVSTLTIQRTQQEDSAVYLCASSLERGGTQYFGPGTRLLVL.

This clonotype was counted a few times. The chain recombines TRBV12-5 with TRBJ2-3; no reliable D call. Germline CDR1 reads LGHNT; CDR2 reads FRNRAP. V gave up 5 bases and J gave up 4 bases, with 7 bases separating them. The CDR3 covers 12 residues. The CDR3 DNA is TGTGCTAGTGGTGTGATGGCAGATACGCAGTATTTT. Amino acids: CASGVMADTQYF.

This clonotype showed up just a few times. The chain joins TRBV15 to TRBJ2-3, with D possibly matching TRBD1 (6 bases). Germline V gene lookup returns CDR1 LNHNV and CDR2 YYDKDF (reference sequence). CDR3 length: 17 residues. The germline V and J ends were trimmed by 5 bases and 4 bases, with 22 bases remaining between them. The CDR3 spells CATSFTARQVGPDTQYF. Here the CDR3 DNA reads TGTGCCACCAGCTTCACCGCCCGACAGGTAGGGCCAGATACGCAGTATTTT.

The chain is built from TRBV12-3 or TRBV12-4 and TRBJ1-3; D not certain. The CDR3 runs 16 residues. V was pared by 5 bases and J by 0 bases, with 14 bases between. In nucleotides, the CDR3 is TGTGCCAGCAGTCCCCACAGTACATCCTCTGGAAACACCATATATTTT. It specifies CASSPHSTSSGNTIYF.

V is TRBV14 and J is TRBJ2-7; D remains ambiguous. Trimming cost V 1 base and J 6 bases, with 10 bases left between them. The germline V gene has CDR1 SGHDN and CDR2 FVKESK. This CDR3 comprises 13 residues. The CDR3 bases are TGTGCCAGCAGCCAAGTCGTACAAGGCGAGCAGTACTTC. This encodes CASSQVVQGEQYF.

V and J are TRBV6-6 and TRBJ1-2, with unresolved D. This CDR3 is 15 amino acids long. CDR1 is MNHNY, CDR2 SVGAGI, per germline (reference sequence). The V gene lost 0 bases and the J gene lost 3 bases, with 11 bases spanning the gap. CDR3 coding DNA: TGTGCCAGCAGTTACTCACCCCTCCCGGACTATGGCTACACCTTC. This translates into CASSYSPLPDYGYTF.